This T cell receptor (beta chain) was sequenced in a study of beta chain features in type 1 diabetes. Every donor provided one heparinised blood draw, which averaged about 120 mL. The investigators reverse transcribed all of the isolated RNA, so they sequenced expressed TCRB transcripts. Clones were read by immunoSEQ multiplex PCR, and TCRdb kept only the in-frame ones, dropping some. This sample carries about 660,000 clones, over 12% of them seen once, and the ten largest clones take just under 0.04%. The CDR3 loop spans 12 amino acids. Germline lookup yields CDR1 ENHRY and CDR2 SYGVKD. Trimming removed 8 bases at V and 5 bases at J, with 11 bases between. Study outcomes and limitations: For Type 1 diabetes patients, all four CD4+ subsets carried TCRB CDR3s that were moderately but significantly shorter.

In the case of this clone: Its antigen remains unknown.

What was sequenced was naive CD4+ T cells from blood. This TCR was recovered from a man aged 18 to 30 with type 1 diabetes. This chain joins TRBV10-3 and TRBJ2-3; the D is unclear. This CDR3 reads CAIRPVGDTQYF. The CDR3 nucleotides are TGTGCCATCCGACCTGTCGGAGATACGCAGTATTTT.